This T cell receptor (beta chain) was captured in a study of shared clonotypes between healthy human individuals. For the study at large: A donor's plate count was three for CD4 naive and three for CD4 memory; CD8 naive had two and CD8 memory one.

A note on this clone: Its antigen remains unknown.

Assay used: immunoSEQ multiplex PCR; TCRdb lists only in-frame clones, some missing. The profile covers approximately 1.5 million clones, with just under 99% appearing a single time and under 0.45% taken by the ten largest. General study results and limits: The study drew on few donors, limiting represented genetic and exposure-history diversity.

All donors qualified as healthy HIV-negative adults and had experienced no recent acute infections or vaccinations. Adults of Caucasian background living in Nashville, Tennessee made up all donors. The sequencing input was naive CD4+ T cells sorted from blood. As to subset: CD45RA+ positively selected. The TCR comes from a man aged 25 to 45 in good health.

DNA for the CDR3: TGTGCCAGCGCGGTACGTGAACTAGCGGGAAGGGGGTACGAGCAGTACTTC. Amino acids: CASAVRELAGRGYEQYF. The chain combines TRBV2 with TRBJ2-7; 10 nucleotides agree with TRBD2. The CDR3 is made up of 17 amino acids. V gave up 8 bases and J gave up 4 bases; unmatched junction bases: 17. Germline CDR1 reads SNHLY; CDR2 reads FYNNEI.